This T cell receptor (beta chain) was obtained from a study of radiation and T cells in renal cell carcinoma. V gave up 4 bases and J gave up 1 base; unmatched junction bases: 9. This CDR3 has 17 amino acids. Germline V gene lookup returns CDR1 SGHNT and CDR2 YYREEE (reference sequence). The time point here: blood 4 weeks post-SBRT, at nephrectomy. Treatment reported: 15 Gy SBRT to primary tumor, nephrectomy 4 weeks later. General observations from the study: In blood, top tumor clones expanded by 2 weeks, shrinking by 4.

About this clone: The antigen is not known.

Here immunoSEQ multiplex PCR was the method, and the copy in TCRdb shows in-frame clones only, minus some. The sample records about 78,000 clones, 80% to 90% being singletons. V is TRBV5-4 and J is TRBJ2-7; 12 bases map to TRBD2. This receptor was identified in a woman aged 70-85 years with renal cell carcinoma. The source material was blood, sampled from a patient whose treatment included radiotherapy and nephrectomy. The CDR3 protein is CASSLGTSGLGSYEQYF. The CDR3 nucleotides are TGTGCCAGCAGCCTTGGGACTAGCGGGCTGGGTTCCTACGAGCAGTACTTC. Full variable domain (missing parts from reference TRBV5-4 and TRBJ2-7): ETGVTQSPTHLIKTRGQQVTLRCSSQSGHNTVSWYQQALGQGPQFIFQYYREEENGRGNFPPRFSGLQFPNYSSELNVNALELDDSALYLCASSLGTSGLGSYEQYFGPGTRLTVT.